These 16 T cell receptor beta chains were sequenced from one sample in a study of blood T cell repertoires in COVID-19. Only in-frame clones appear in the TCRdb table, and some are missing; sequencing was by immunoSEQ multiplex PCR. The sample carries about 230,000 clones, under 90% recorded once. Input material: PBMCs or T cells enriched from blood (not recorded which). The receptors were gathered from a woman in her 30s with acute COVID-19.

The V and J genes are TRBV7-8 and TRBJ1-5; D is possibly TRBD1 (5 bases). The CDR3 is 16 residues long. Germline V lookup: CDR1 SGHVS, CDR2 FQNEAQ. The V end lost 5 bases, the J end lost 2 bases, and 16 bases lay between the germline ends. CDR3 coding DNA: TGTGCCAGCAGCCCCCTTCCGGGGGTTGGCAATCAGCCCCAGCATTTT. Amino acid sequence: CASSPLPGVGNQPQHF.

This chain connects TRBV18 to TRBJ1-2; TRBD1 matches at 10 bases. The ends lost 3 bases at V and 7 bases at J; junction bases unmatched: 8. The CDR3 sequence is 15 residues long. From germline, CDR1 is KGHSH and CDR2 LQKENI. In DNA form, the CDR3 reads TGTGCCAGCTCACCTCCGGACAGGGGGAGGTTTGGCTACACCTTC. This translates into CASSPPDRGRFGYTF.

This clone was seen once. This sequence joins TRBV24-1 and TRBJ2-3; no clear D gene. V was shortened by 1 base and J by 1 base, with 5 bases between the two germline ends. CDR1 and CDR2 (germline): KGHDR, SFDVKD. The length of the CDR3 is 14 residues. CDR3 coding DNA: TGTGCCACCAGTGATTTCCGGGGCACAGATACGCAGTATTTT. Its protein is CATSDFRGTDTQYF.

The chain carries TRBV18 and TRBJ2-2, with 7 bases matching TRBD1. This CDR3 comprises 15 residues. The germline V gene encodes CDR1 KGHSH and CDR2 LQKENI. J gave up 0 bases and V 3 bases, and 1 base lay outside the gene matches. CDR3: CASSPGQTNTGELFF. CDR3 coding DNA: TGTGCCAGCTCACCGGGACAGACGAACACCGGGGAGCTGTTTTTT.

The J gene is TRBJ2-7, the V gene TRBV6-5; D unresolved. The CDR3 consists of 13 residues. The germline V and J ends were trimmed by 4 bases and 3 bases, with 10 bases remaining between them. Germline V gene data show CDR1 as MNHEY and CDR2 as SVGAGI. The CDR3: CASSSQIFYEQYF. As DNA, the CDR3 is TGTGCCAGCAGTTCCCAAATTTTCTACGAGCAGTACTTC.

This sequence joins TRBV7-9 and TRBJ1-5; D is ambiguous. V lost 5 bases and J lost 4, with 6 bases in between. CDR1 is SEHNR and CDR2 is FQNEAQ in the germline V gene (reference sequence). The CDR3 loop spans 12 amino acids. The CDR3 loop is CASSKQNQPQHF. In DNA, the CDR3 is TGTGCCAGCAGCAAACAGAATCAGCCCCAGCATTTT.

This clone was detected only once. The chain joins TRBV10-2 to TRBJ2-2; D ambiguous. V lost 3 bases and J lost 0, with 14 bases in between. The CDR3 sequence is 17 residues long. Germline V gives CDR1 WSHSY, CDR2 SAAADI. The CDR3 loop reads CASSEFSSTANTGELFF. For the CDR3, the DNA is TGCGCCAGCAGTGAATTTTCGAGCACAGCGAACACCGGGGAGCTGTTTTTT.

In DNA form, the CDR3 reads TGTGCCAGCAGCGGGGACAGCCCTTCGCGGGGCTACACCTTC. This gives the protein CASSGDSPSRGYTF. This chain connects TRBV25-1 to TRBJ1-2; 7 bases align to TRBD1. CDR3 size: 14 residues. Germline V gives CDR1 MGHDK, CDR2 SYGVNS. V shed 6 bases and J 8 bases; nucleotides not matched to a gene: 12.

The V call is TRBV7-2, the J call TRBJ1-1; D possibly corresponds to TRBD1 (6 bases). Germline V gene lookup returns CDR1 SGHTA and CDR2 FQGNSA. CDR3 length: 13 amino acids. Trimming cost V 3 bases and J 7 bases, with 12 bases left between them. The CDR3: CASSLGGLGEAFF. CDR3 nucleotide sequence: TGTGCCAGCAGCTTGGGGGGGCTTGGTGAAGCTTTCTTT. Filled out from reference TRBV7-2 and TRBJ1-1, the complete variable domain reads GAGVSQSPSNKVTEKGKDVELRCDPISGHTALYWYRQSLGQGLEFLIYFQGNSAPDKSGLPSDRFSAERTGGSVSTLTIQRTQQEDSAVYLCASSLGGLGEAFFGQGTRLTVV.

The rearrangement links TRBV19 to TRBJ1-3; D is ambiguous. The CDR3 covers 12 residues. The germline CDR1 and CDR2 sequences are LNHDA and SQIVND (reference sequence). Trimming removed 6 bases at V and 3 bases at J, with 6 bases between. The CDR3 DNA is TGTGCCAGTAGCTCGGGTGGAAACACCATATATTTT. This encodes CASSSGGNTIYF.

The rearrangement links TRBV7-2 to TRBJ2-2; 7 bases are shared with TRBD2. V lost 8 bases, J lost 1 base, and 10 bases stayed unmatched. The CDR3 spans 16 residues. The germline CDR1 and CDR2 sequences are SGHTA and FQGNSA. The CDR3 region has the DNA TGTGCCAGCGGCCAGCGGACTAGTTGGAACACCGGGGAGCTGTTTTTT. This gives the protein CASGQRTSWNTGELFF.

This rearrangement joins TRBV6-5 to TRBJ1-2, with 8 nucleotides matching TRBD1. The germline V gene has CDR1 MNHEY and CDR2 SVGAGI. This CDR3 region has 13 residues. Trimming removed 6 bases from V and 8 bases from J; junction bases left unmatched: 8. CDR3 DNA sequence: TGTGCCAGCAGCCGTGGACAGGGCGGCGGCTACACCTTC. Residues: CASSRGQGGGYTF.

The chain joins TRBV5-1 to TRBJ1-4; D remains unclear. The V gene's germline CDR1 is SGHRS and CDR2 YFSETQ. This CDR3 is built from 12 residues. V gave up 4 bases and J gave up 15 bases, with 16 bases separating them. CDR3 loop: CASSEERGHLFF. CDR3 sequence (DNA): TGCGCCAGCAGCGAGGAACGCGGGCATTTGTTTTTT. The full variable domain, with the rest looked up from reference TRBV5-1 and TRBJ1-4, is KAGVTQTPRYLIKTRGQQVTLSCSPISGHRSVSWYQQTPGQGLQFLFEYFSETQRNKGNFPGRFSGRQFSNSRSEMNVSTLELGDSALYLCASSEERGHLFFGSGTQLSVL.

The V call is TRBV19, the J call TRBJ2-1; D gene uncertain. Germline V gene lookup returns CDR1 LNHDA and CDR2 SQIVND (reference sequence). The CDR3 has 15 amino acids. The germline V and J ends were trimmed by 3 bases and 3 bases, with 12 bases remaining between them. The CDR3 DNA sequence: TGTGCCAGTAGTATTCGGAAAGGAGACTACAATGAGCAGTTCTTC. Translated: CASSIRKGDYNEQFF.

This sequence joins TRBV24-1 and TRBJ2-3, with D possibly being TRBD2 (6 bases). Germline-derived CDR1 and CDR2 are KGHDR and SFDVKD. Trimming shortened V by 4 bases and J by 1 base, and 8 bases separated the two germline ends. The CDR3 has 14 amino acids. This CDR3 is CATSEVAGTDTQYF. In DNA form, the CDR3 reads TGTGCCACCAGTGAAGTAGCGGGCACAGATACGCAGTATTTT.

The chain carries TRBV5-4 and TRBJ2-1; no firm D call. Germline CDR1 and CDR2: SGHNT and YYREEE (reference sequence). The V gene lost 4 bases and the J gene lost 6 bases, with 8 bases spanning the gap. This CDR3 region has 12 residues. Here the CDR3 reads CASSLRFNEQFF. Here the CDR3 DNA reads TGTGCCAGCAGCCTTAGATTCAATGAGCAGTTCTTC.